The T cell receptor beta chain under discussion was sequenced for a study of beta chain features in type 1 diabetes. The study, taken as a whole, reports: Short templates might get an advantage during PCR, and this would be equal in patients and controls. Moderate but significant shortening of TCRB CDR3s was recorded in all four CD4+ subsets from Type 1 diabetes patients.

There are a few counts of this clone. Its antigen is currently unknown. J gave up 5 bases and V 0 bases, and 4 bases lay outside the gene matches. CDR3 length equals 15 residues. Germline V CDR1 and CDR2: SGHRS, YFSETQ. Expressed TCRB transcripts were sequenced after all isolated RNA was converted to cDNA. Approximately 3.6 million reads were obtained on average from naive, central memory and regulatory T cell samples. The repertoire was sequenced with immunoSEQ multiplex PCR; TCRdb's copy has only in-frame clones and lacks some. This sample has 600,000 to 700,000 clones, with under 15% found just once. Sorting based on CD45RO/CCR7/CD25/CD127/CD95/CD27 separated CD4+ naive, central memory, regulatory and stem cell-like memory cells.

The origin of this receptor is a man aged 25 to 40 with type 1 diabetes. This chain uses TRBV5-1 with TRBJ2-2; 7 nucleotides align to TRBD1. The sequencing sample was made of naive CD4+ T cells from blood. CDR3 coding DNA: TGCGCCAGCAGCTTGGGGGACAGAGCTACCGGGGAGCTGTTTTTT. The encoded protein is CASSLGDRATGELFF.